This T cell receptor (beta chain) was captured by sequencing in a study of vaccination and CD4 T cells after COVID-19. As for the study in general: A CEFX pool, an HIV-1 Nef pool, or else no peptide went into the control cultures. Whole-study results and caveats: Median counts of SARS-CoV-2-reactive clonotypes increased from about 20 to 38; this difference was not significant.

Germline V CDR1 and CDR2: LNHDA, SQIVND (reference sequence). The CDR3 has 14 residues. V gave up 3 bases and J gave up 7 bases; unmatched junction bases: 6. Treatment specified: approximately 9-day PBMC culture with coronavirus spike peptide pools or control peptides (ViraFEST assay). The assay that was used to sequence DNA from cultured CD4+ T cells was the Oncomine TCR Beta short-read assay. It was cultured CD4+ T cells from which genomic DNA was extracted. TCRdb reprocessed the PCR reads with MiXCR, giving one entry per CDR3 protein. This sample has about 20,000 distinct CDR3 sequences, with approximately 50% found just once. In regard to this clonotype: Its antigen is unknown.

The rearrangement uses TRBV19 and TRBJ2-1, with 7 bases identical to TRBD1. The clonotype originates from a human donor who had recovered from COVID-19. Sequenced material: CD4+ T cells from blood, cultured in vitro. The CDR3 bases are TGTGCCAGTAGTATGGAGGACAGGAGAAATGAGCAGTTCTTC. Translating gives CASSMEDRRNEQFF.